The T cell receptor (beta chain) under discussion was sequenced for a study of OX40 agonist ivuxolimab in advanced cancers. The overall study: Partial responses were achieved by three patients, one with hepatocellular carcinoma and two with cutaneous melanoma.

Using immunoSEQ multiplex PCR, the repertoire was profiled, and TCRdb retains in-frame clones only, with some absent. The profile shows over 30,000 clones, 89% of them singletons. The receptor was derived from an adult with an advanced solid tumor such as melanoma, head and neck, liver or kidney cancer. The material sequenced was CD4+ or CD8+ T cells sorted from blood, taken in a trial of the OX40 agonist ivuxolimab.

CDR3 sequence (DNA): TGCAGTGCCTTCCTAGACGGGGAGCAGTACTTC. It yields the protein CSAFLDGEQYF. The chain combines TRBV20-1 with TRBJ2-5; possible D gene TRBD2, 5 bases. V was cut by 6 bases and J by 11 bases, with 16 bases left in between. The V gene's germline CDR1 is DFQATT and CDR2 SNEGSKA (reference sequence). The CDR3 is 11 amino acids.